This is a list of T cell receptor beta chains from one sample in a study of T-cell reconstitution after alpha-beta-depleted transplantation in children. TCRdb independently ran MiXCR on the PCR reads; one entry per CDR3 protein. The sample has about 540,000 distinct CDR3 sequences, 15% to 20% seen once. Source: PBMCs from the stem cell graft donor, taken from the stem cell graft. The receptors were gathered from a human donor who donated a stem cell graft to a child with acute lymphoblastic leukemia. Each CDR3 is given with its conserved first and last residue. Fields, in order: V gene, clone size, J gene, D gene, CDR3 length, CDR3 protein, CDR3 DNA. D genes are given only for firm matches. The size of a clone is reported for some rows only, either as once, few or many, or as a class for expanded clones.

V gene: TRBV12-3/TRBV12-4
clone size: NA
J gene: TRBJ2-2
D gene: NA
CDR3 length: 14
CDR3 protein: CASSWARRNGELFF
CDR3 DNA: TGTGCCAGCAGCTGGGCCCGGCGTAACGGGGAGCTGTTTTTT

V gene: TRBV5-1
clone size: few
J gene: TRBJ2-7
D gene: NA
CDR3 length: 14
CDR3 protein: CASSSDDLDYEQYF
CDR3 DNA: TGCGCCAGCAGCTCAGACGACTTGGACTACGAGCAGTACTTC

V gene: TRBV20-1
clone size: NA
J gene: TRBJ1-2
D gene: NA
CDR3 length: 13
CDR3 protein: CSARDSDFTGYTF
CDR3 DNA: TGCAGTGCTAGAGACTCGGACTTTACGGGCTACACCTTC

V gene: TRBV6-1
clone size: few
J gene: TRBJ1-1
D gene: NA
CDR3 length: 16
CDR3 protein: CASSALRVWVNTEAFF
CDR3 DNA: TGTGCCAGCAGCGCCTTACGTGTTTGGGTGAACACTGAAGCTTTCTTT

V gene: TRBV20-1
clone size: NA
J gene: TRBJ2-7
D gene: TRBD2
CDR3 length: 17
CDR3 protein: CSAANPGTSGRAGEQYF
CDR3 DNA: TGCAGCGCTGCCAACCCTGGGACTAGCGGGAGGGCAGGCGAGCAGTACTTC

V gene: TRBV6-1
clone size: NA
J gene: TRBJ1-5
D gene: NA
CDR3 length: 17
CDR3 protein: CASSGWIPGRENQPQHF
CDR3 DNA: TGTGCCAGCAGTGGGTGGATTCCGGGACGGGAAAATCAGCCCCAGCATTTT

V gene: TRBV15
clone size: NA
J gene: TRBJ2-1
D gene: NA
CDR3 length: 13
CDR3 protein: CATSRARWEEQFF
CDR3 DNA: TGTGCCACCAGCAGAGCCCGTTGGGAGGAGCAGTTCTTC

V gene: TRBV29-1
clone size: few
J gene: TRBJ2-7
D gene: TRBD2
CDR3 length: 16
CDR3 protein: CSVSGTSGTTVWEQYF
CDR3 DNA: TGCAGCGTTTCCGGGACTAGCGGGACCACAGTTTGGGAGCAGTACTTC

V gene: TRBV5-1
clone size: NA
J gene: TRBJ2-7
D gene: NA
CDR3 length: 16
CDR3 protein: CASSGVTGRSSYEQYF
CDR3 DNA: TGCGCCAGCAGCGGGGTGACAGGTAGAAGCTCCTACGAGCAGTACTTC

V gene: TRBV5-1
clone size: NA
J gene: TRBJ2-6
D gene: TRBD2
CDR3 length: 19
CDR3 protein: CASSLAFLRGVTGANVLTF
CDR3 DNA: TGCGCCAGCAGCTTGGCCTTCTTGCGGGGGGTAACTGGGGCCAACGTCCTGACTTTC

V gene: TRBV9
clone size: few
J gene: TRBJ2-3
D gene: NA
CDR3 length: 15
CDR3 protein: CASSVVRGPTDTQYF
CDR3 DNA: TGTGCCAGCAGCGTAGTGAGGGGCCCCACAGATACGCAGTATTTT